This T cell receptor beta chain emerged from a study of Ad26.COV2.S vaccination and SARS-CoV-2 variants. Data came from immunoSEQ multiplex PCR; TCRdb stores just in-frame clones and leaves some out. The table lists approximately 410,000 clones, more than 75% of them singletons. The treatment was: some 19 received Ad26.COV2.S at low or high dose, single or two shots; roughly 5 received placebo; per-sample allocation not given. Sampling was done on day 63 after the first vaccine or placebo injection. The sequences come from peripheral blood, collected in a trial of Ad26.COV2.S vaccine versus placebo. The receptor's source is a person between 18 and 60 years old who received the Ad26.COV2.S COVID-19 vaccine or a placebo.

The chain's CDR3 is CASSLEGRPNQPQHF. For the CDR3, the DNA is TGTGCCAGCAGCTTGGAGGGACGCCCAAATCAGCCCCAGCATTTT. The chain employs TRBV5-5 and TRBJ1-5; D possibly corresponds to TRBD1 (5 bases). This CDR3 spans 15 amino acids. V shed 0 bases and J shed 4 bases, with 11 bases lying between them. In germline, CDR1 is SGHKS, CDR2 YYEKEE (reference sequence).